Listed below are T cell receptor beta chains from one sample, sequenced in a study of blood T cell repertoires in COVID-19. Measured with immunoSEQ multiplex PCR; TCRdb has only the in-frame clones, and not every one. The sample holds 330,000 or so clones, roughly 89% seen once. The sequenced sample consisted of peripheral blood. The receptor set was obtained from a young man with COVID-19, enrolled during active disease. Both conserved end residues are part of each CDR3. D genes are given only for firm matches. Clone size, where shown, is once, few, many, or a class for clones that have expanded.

CDR3: CASSLSHEGYTF; DNA: TGTGCCAGCAGTTTATCCCACGAGGGCTACACCTTC; size: once; length: 12; V: TRBV28; J: TRBJ1-2; D: -
CDR3: CASSYSQREPTYEQYF; DNA: TGTGCCAGCAGTTACTCCCAGCGGGAACCAACCTACGAGCAGTACTTC; size: -; length: 16; V: TRBV6-6; J: TRBJ2-7; D: TRBD2
CDR3: CAISGATGGVLTEAFF; DNA: TGTGCCATCAGTGGGGCGACAGGGGGCGTTTTAACTGAAGCTTTCTTT; size: -; length: 16; V: TRBV10-3; J: TRBJ1-1; D: TRBD1
CDR3: CASSGQDNYGYTF; DNA: TGTGCCAGCTCGGGACAGGATAACTATGGCTACACCTTC; size: -; length: 13; V: TRBV12-3/TRBV12-4; J: TRBJ1-2; D: TRBD1
CDR3: CASSQEGRGFTDTQYF; DNA: TGTGCCAGCAGCCAAGAAGGACGGGGATTCACAGATACGCAGTATTTT; size: -; length: 16; V: TRBV3-1/TRBV3-2; J: TRBJ2-3; D: -
CDR3: CASSFTGLAGGLSTDTQYF; DNA: TGTGCCAGCAGCTTCACCGGACTAGCGGGGGGGCTTAGCACAGATACGCAGTATTTT; size: -; length: 19; V: TRBV7-2; J: TRBJ2-3; D: TRBD2
CDR3: CASSIVQNSGNTIYF; DNA: TGTGCCAGTAGTATAGTTCAGAACTCTGGAAACACCATATATTTT; size: -; length: 15; V: TRBV19; J: TRBJ1-3; D: -
CDR3: CASSFRGRYEQYF; DNA: TGTGCCAGCAGTTTCAGGGGGCGGTACGAGCAGTACTTC; size: -; length: 13; V: TRBV27; J: TRBJ2-7; D: TRBD1
CDR3: CASSESGSGRGETQYF; DNA: TGCGCCAGCAGTGAGTCGGGTAGCGGGAGAGGGGAGACCCAGTACTTC; size: -; length: 16; V: TRBV10-2; J: TRBJ2-5; D: TRBD2
CDR3: CASSTGTGSHEQYF; DNA: TGTGCCAGCAGCACCGGGACAGGGAGCCACGAGCAGTACTTC; size: -; length: 14; V: TRBV7-9; J: TRBJ2-7; D: TRBD1
CDR3: CASSPPAGQGSGYTF; DNA: TGTGCCAGCTCACCACCCGCCGGACAGGGGAGTGGCTACACCTTC; size: -; length: 15; V: TRBV18; J: TRBJ1-2; D: TRBD1
CDR3: CASSYQTGGMNTEAFF; DNA: TGTGCCAGCAGTTACCAGACAGGGGGGATGAACACTGAAGCTTTCTTT; size: -; length: 16; V: TRBV6-2/TRBV6-3; J: TRBJ1-1; D: TRBD1
CDR3: CASSLGHHSNQPQHF; DNA: TGTGCCAGCAGCTTAGGGCACCATAGCAATCAGCCCCAGCATTTT; size: -; length: 15; V: TRBV7-6; J: TRBJ1-5; D: -
CDR3: CASRPSQLAGDIQYF; DNA: TGTGCCAGCAGACCAAGTCAACTAGCGGGCGACATTCAGTACTTC; size: -; length: 15; V: TRBV7-2; J: TRBJ2-4; D: TRBD2
CDR3: CASSPHEEKLFF; DNA: TGTGCCAGCAGCCCCCATGAGGAAAAACTGTTTTTT; size: -; length: 12; V: TRBV9; J: TRBJ1-4; D: -
CDR3: CSVEDWPGGTDTQYF; DNA: TGCAGCGTTGAAGATTGGCCAGGGGGCACAGATACGCAGTATTTT; size: -; length: 15; V: TRBV29-1; J: TRBJ2-3; D: -
CDR3: CASSSRQGNEKLFF; DNA: TGTGCCAGCAGTTCTAGACAGGGAAATGAAAAACTGTTTTTT; size: -; length: 14; V: TRBV2; J: TRBJ1-4; D: TRBD1
CDR3: CASSQDGRVADTQYF; DNA: TGTGCCAGCAGCCAAGACGGCAGGGTAGCAGATACGCAGTATTTT; size: -; length: 15; V: TRBV3-1/TRBV3-2; J: TRBJ2-3; D: -
CDR3: CASSRRLAPTDTQYF; DNA: TGTGCCAGCAGCCGTAGACTAGCTCCGACGGATACGCAGTATTTT; size: -; length: 15; V: TRBV14; J: TRBJ2-3; D: TRBD2
CDR3: CASSLGGWGRYNSPLHF; DNA: TGTGCCAGCTCCCTTGGAGGGTGGGGCCGGTATAATTCACCCCTCCACTTT; size: -; length: 17; V: TRBV7-8; J: TRBJ1-6; D: -
CDR3: CATSDLNSGAYNEQFF; DNA: TGTGCCACCAGTGATTTGAATAGCGGGGCGTACAATGAGCAGTTCTTC; size: -; length: 16; V: TRBV24-1; J: TRBJ2-1; D: TRBD2
CDR3: CASSSSAGASNQPQHF; DNA: TGTGCCAGCAGTTCCAGCGCAGGGGCGAGCAATCAGCCCCAGCATTTT; size: -; length: 16; V: TRBV28; J: TRBJ1-5; D: -
CDR3: CASSATGTYNSPLHF; DNA: TGTGCCAGTAGTGCCACCGGGACCTATAATTCACCCCTCCACTTT; size: -; length: 15; V: TRBV19; J: TRBJ1-6; D: -